This T cell receptor (beta chain) was obtained from a study of cytomegalovirus exposure and HLA in healthy donors. There are 16 residues in the CDR3. CDR1 and CDR2 from the germline V gene are MNHEY and SMNVEV (reference sequence). V was clipped by 10 bases and J by 2 bases; unmatched bases: 17. Study results and limitations: Across donors, most TCRs were seen rarely, yet some public ones were widespread. As was reported, the classifier diagnosed cytomegalovirus status with high specificity and sensitivity. Researchers counted around 180 TCR beta chains as cytomegalovirus-associated.

On this clone itself: The antigen is unknown.

Only in-frame clones appear in the TCRdb table, and some are missing; sequencing was by immunoSEQ multiplex PCR. The sample has 180,000 or so clones; approximately 89% are singletons. The V and J genes are TRBV27 and TRBJ2-7, with 7 bases aligning to TRBD1. The receptor comes from a man aged 18 to 29 in good health and CMV-seropositive. The sequencing input was PBMCs. In DNA form, the CDR3 reads TGTGCCATCCAGAGAGGGGGCCGGCAAGTACCCTACGAGCAGTACTTC. It encodes CAIQRGGRQVPYEQYF.